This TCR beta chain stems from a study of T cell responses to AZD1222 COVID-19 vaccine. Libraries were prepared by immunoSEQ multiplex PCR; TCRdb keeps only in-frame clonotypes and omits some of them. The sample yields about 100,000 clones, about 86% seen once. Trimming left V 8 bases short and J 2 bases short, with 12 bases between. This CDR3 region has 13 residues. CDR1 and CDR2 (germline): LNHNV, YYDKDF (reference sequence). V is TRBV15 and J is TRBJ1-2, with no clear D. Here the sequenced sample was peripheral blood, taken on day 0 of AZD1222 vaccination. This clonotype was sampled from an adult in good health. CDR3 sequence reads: CATRPGRNYGYTF. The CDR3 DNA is TGTGCCACCCGCCCGGGAAGGAACTATGGCTACACCTTC.